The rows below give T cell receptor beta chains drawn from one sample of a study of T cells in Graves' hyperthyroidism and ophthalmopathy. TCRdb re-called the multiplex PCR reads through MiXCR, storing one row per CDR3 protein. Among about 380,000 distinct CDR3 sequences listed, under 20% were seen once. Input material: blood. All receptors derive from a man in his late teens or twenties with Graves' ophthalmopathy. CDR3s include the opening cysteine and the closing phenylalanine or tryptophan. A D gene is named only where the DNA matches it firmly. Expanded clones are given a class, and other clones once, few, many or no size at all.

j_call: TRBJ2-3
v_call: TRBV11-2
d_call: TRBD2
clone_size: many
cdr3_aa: CASSLISGGLGDTQYF
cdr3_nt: TGTGCCAGCAGCTTAATTAGCGGGGGATTGGGAGATACGCAGTATTTT

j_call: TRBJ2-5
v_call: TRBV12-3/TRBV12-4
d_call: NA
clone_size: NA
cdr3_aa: CASSAPTGQETQYF
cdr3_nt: TGTGCCAGCAGTGCCCCAACAGGGCAAGAGACCCAGTACTTC

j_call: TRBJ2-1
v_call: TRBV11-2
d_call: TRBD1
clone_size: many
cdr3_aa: CASSIGTGRAQFF
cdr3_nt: TGTGCCAGCAGCATCGGGACAGGGAGGGCGCAGTTCTTC

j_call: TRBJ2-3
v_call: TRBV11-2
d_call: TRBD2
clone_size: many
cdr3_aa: CASSFGAGGADTQYF
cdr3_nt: TGTGCCAGCAGCTTTGGAGCGGGGGGAGCAGATACGCAGTATTTT

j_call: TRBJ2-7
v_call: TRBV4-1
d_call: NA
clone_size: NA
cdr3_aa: CASSQGPPTYEQYF
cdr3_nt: TGCGCCAGCAGCCAAGGCCCCCCAACCTACGAGCAGTACTTC

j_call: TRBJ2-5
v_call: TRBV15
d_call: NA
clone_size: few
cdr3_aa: CATSRATGTEYF
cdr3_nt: TGTGCCACCAGCAGAGCCACCGGGACGGAGTACTTC

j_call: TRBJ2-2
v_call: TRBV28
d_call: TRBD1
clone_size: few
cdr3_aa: CASGDIFRGQGARELFF
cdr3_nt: TGTGCCAGCGGCGATATCTTCCGGGGACAGGGAGCAAGGGAGCTGTTTTTT

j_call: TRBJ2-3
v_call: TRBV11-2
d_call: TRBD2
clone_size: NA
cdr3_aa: CASSSRGTSGSSTDTQYF
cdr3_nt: TGTGCCAGCAGCTCGCGCGGGACTAGCGGGTCTAGCACAGATACGCAGTATTTT

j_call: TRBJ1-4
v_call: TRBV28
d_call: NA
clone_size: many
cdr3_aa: CASSLYDVEKLFF
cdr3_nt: TGTGCCAGCAGTTTATATGACGTTGAAAAACTGTTTTTT

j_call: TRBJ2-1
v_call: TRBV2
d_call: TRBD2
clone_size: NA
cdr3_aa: CASRRRGSSGGRGEQFF
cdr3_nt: TGTGCCAGCAGACGTCGGGGCTCTAGCGGGGGGCGGGGTGAGCAGTTCTTC

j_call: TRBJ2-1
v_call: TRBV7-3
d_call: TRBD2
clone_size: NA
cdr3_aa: CASSPWTSSNEQFF
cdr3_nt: TGTGCCAGCAGCCCCTGGACTAGTAGCAATGAGCAGTTCTTC

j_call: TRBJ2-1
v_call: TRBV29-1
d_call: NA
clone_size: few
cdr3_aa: CSVLSVRGNEQFF
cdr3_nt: TGCAGCGTTTTATCGGTCCGCGGTAATGAGCAGTTCTTC

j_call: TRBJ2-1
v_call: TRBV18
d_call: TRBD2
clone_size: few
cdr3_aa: CASRLAGGYNEQFF
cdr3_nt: TGTGCCAGCAGACTAGCGGGAGGCTACAATGAGCAGTTCTTC

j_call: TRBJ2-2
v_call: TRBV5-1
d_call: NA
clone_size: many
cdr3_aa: CASRGSGELFF
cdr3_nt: TGCGCCAGCAGAGGGTCCGGGGAGCTGTTTTTT

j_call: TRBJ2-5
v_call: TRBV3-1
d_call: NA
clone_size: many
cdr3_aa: CASSQWLGQETQYF
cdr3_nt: TGTGCCAGCAGCCAATGGCTGGGACAAGAGACCCAGTACTTC

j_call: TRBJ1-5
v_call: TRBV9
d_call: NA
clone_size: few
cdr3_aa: CASSVGPSSNQPQHF
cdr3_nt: TGTGCCAGCAGCGTAGGACCTTCCTCCAATCAGCCCCAGCATTTT

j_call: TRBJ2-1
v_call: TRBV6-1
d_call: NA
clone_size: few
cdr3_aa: CATDRLSSYNEQFF
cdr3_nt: TGTGCCACCGACAGGTTGAGCTCCTACAATGAGCAGTTCTTC

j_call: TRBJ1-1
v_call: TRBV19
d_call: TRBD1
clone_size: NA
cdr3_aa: CASHRGSFNTEAFF
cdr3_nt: TGTGCCAGCCACAGGGGGAGCTTCAACACTGAAGCTTTCTTT

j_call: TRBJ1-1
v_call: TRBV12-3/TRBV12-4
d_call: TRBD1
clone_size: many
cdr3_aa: CASSPQGGASEAFF
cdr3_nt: TGTGCCAGCAGCCCGCAGGGGGGGGCATCTGAAGCTTTCTTT

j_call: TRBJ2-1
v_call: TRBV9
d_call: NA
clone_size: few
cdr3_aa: CASSAHIIGGEQFF
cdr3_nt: TGTGCCAGCAGCGCCCACATCATAGGAGGTGAGCAGTTCTTC

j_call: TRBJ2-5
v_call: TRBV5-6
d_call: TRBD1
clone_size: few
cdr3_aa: CASSPNGRTGGKETQYF
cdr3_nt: TGTGCCAGCAGCCCGAACGGAAGGACAGGGGGCAAAGAGACCCAGTACTTC

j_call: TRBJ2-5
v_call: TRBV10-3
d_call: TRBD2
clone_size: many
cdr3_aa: CAISAGGREQETQYF
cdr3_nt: TGTGCCATCAGCGCCGGGGGGAGAGAACAAGAGACCCAGTACTTC

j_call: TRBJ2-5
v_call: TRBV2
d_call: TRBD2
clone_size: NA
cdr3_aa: CASKASGSQTQYF
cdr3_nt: TGTGCCAGCAAGGCTAGCGGGAGTCAGACCCAGTACTTC

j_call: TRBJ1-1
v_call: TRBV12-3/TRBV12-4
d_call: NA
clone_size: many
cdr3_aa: CASPSAVPKEAFF
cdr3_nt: TGTGCCAGCCCCTCGGCAGTCCCGAAGGAAGCTTTCTTT

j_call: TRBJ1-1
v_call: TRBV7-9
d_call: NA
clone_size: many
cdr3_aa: CASTVRIGGARGTEAFF
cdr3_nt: TGTGCCAGCACCGTACGGATCGGGGGCGCAAGGGGCACTGAAGCTTTCTTT

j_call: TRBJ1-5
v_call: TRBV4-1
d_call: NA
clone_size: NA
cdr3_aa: CASSHSPPGTANQPQHF
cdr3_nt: TGCGCCAGCAGCCACAGCCCCCCCGGGACGGCGAATCAGCCCCAGCATTTT

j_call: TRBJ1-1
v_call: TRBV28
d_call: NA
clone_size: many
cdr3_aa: CASSLWVNTEAFF
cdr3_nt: TGTGCCAGCAGTTTATGGGTTAACACTGAAGCTTTCTTT

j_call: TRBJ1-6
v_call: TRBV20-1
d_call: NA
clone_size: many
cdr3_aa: CSSKSGSLPLHF
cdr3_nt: TGCAGTTCTAAATCGGGCTCACTACCCCTCCACTTT

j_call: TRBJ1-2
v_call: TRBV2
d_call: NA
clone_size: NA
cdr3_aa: CASSAPHQLGGYTF
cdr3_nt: TGTGCCAGCAGCGCCCCGCACCAACTGGGAGGCTACACCTTC

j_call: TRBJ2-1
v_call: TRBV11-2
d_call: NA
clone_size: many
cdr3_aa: CASSGGAGALNEQFF
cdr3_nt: TGTGCCAGCTCCGGAGGGGCGGGGGCTCTCAATGAGCAGTTCTTC